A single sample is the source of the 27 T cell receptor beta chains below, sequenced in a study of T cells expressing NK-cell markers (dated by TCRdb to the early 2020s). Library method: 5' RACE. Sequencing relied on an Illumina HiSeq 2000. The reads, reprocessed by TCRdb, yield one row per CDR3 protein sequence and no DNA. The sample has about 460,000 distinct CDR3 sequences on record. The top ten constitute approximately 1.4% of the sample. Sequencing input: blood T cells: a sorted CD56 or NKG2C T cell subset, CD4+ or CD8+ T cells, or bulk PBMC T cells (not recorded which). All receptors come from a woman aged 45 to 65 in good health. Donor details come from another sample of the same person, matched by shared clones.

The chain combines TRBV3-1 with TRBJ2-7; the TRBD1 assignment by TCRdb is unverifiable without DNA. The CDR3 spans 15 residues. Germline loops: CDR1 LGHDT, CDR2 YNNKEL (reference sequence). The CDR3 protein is CASSQSGGRTYEQYF.

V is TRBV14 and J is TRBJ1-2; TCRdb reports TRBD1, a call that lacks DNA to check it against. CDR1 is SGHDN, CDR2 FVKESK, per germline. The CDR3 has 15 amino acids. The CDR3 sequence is CASSPRQGVNYGYTF.

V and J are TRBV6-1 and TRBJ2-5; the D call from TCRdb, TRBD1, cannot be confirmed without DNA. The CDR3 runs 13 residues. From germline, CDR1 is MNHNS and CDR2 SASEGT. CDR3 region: CASSAQGRETQYF.

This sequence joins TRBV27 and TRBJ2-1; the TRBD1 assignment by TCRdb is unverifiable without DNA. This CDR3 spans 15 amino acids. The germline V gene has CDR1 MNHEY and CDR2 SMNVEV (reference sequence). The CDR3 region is CASSSPGQAHNEQFF.

The CDR3 sequence is CASTLRDRGHMNTEAFF. The V and J genes are TRBV12-3 or TRBV12-4 and TRBJ1-1; TCRdb indicates TRBD1, and absent DNA this call remains unverified. CDR3 length equals 17 residues.

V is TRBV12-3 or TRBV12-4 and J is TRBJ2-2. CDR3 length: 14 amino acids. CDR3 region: CASSPRQDTGELFF.

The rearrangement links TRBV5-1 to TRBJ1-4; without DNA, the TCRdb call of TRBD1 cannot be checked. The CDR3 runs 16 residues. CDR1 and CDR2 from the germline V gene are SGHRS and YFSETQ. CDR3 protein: CASSLTGSPPYEKLFF. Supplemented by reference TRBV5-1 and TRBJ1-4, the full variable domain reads KAGVTQTPRYLIKTRGQQVTLSCSPISGHRSVSWYQQTPGQGLQFLFEYFSETQRNKGNFPGRFSGRQFSNSRSEMNVSTLELGDSALYLCASSLTGSPPYEKLFFGSGTQLSVL.

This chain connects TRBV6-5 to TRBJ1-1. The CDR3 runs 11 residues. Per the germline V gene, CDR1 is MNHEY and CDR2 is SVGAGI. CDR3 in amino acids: CASRLKAEAFF.

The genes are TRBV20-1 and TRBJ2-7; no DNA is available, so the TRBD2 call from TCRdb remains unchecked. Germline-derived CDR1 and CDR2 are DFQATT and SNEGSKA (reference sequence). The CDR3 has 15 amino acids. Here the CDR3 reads CSARRHLAGNYEQYF.

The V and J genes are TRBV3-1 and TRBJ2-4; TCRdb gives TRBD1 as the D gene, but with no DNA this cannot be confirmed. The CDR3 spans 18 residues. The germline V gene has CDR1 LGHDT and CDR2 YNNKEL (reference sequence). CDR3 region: CASSQGVAGGIAKNIQYF.

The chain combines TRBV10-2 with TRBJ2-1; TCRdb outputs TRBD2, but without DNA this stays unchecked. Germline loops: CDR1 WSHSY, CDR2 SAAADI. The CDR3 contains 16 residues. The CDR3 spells CASSGTSDSSYNEQFF.

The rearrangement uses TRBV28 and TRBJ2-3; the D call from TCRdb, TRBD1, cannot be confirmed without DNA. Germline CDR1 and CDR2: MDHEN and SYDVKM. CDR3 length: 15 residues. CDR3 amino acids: CASSPRGSGSDTQYF.

The CDR3 spells CAWERTRKTGETQYF. The chain uses TRBV30 and TRBJ2-5; the D call from TCRdb, TRBD1, cannot be confirmed without DNA. Germline assignment: CDR1 GTSNPN and CDR2 SVGIG (reference sequence). The CDR3 loop spans 15 amino acids.

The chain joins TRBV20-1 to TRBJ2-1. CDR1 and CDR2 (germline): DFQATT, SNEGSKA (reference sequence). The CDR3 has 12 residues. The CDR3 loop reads CSVGEPYNEQFF.

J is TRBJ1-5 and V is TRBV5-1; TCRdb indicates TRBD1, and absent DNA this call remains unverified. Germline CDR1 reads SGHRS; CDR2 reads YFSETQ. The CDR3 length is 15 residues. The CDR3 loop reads CASSLVSGTNQPQHF.

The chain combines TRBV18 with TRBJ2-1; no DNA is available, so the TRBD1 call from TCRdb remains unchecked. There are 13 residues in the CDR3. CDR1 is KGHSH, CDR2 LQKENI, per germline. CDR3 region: CASQRDRGNEQFF.

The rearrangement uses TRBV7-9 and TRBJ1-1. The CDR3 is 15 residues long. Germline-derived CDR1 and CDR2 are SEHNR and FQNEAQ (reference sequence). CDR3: CASSLVRQMNTEAFF.

CDR3: CASSLAHQGYYGYTF. The chain carries TRBV7-9 and TRBJ1-2. This CDR3 contains 15 residues. Per germline, CDR1 SEHNR and CDR2 FQNEAQ (reference sequence).

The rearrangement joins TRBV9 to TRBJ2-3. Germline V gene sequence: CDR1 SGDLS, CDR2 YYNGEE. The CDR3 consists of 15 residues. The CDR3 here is CASSVTESGTDTQYF.

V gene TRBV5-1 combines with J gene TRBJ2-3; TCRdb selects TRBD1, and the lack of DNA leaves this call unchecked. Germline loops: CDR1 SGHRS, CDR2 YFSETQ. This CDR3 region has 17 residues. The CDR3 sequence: CASSLLGGHRDWDSQYF. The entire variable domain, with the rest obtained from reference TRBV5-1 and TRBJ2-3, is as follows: KAGVTQTPRYLIKTRGQQVTLSCSPISGHRSVSWYQQTPGQGLQFLFEYFSETQRNKGNFPGRFSGRQFSNSRSEMNVSTLELGDSALYLCASSLLGGHRDWDSQYFGPGTRLTVL.

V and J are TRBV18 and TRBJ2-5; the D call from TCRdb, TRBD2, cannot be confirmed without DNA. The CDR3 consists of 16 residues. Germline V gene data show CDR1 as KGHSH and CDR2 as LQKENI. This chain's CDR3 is CASSLGFASVQETQYF.

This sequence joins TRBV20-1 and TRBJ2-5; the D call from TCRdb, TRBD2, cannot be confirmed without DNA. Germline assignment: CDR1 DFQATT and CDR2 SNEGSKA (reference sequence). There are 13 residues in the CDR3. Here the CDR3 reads CSASGRAQATQYF.

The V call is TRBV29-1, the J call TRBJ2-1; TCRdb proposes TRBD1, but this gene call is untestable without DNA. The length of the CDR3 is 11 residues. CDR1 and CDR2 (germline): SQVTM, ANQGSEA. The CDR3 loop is CRESGTTMSFF.

The chain's CDR3 is CASSLGGFNYGYTF. The V gene is TRBV7-2, the J gene TRBJ1-2. The CDR3 sequence is 14 residues long. CDR1 and CDR2 from the germline V gene are SGHTA and FQGNSA.

The chain's CDR3 is CASSPYGQTQYF. This chain links TRBV18 with TRBJ2-7. From germline, CDR1 is KGHSH and CDR2 LQKENI. This CDR3 is built from 12 residues. Using reference TRBV18 and TRBJ2-7 for the parts outside the CDR3, the full variable domain is NAGVMQNPRHLVRRRGQEARLRCSPMKGHSHVYWYRQLPEEGLKFMVYLQKENIIDESGMPKERFSAEFPKEGPSILRIQQVVRGDSAAYFCASSPYGQTQYFGPGTRLTVT.

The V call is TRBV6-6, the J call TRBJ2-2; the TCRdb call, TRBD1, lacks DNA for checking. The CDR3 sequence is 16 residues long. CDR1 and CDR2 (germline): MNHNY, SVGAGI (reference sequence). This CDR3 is CASSYSAGGTPGELFF.

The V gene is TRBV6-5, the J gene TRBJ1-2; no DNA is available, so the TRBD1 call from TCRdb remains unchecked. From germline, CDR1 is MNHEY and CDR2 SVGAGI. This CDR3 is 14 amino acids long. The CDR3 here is CASSYLRDRYGYTF.